Listed below are T cell receptor beta chains from one sample, sequenced in a study of technical replicates of blood from a few donors. The protocol was immunoSEQ multiplex PCR, while the TCRdb copy is restricted to in-frame clones and leaves out a portion. The profile shows 75,000 to 80,000 clones, around 94% of them singletons. The sequenced sample consisted of T cells isolated from PBMCs. All receptors come from a human donor in good health. Both conserved end residues are part of each CDR3. D genes are given only for firm matches. Not every row has a clone size; where given, it reads once, few, many or a size class.

size,J,D,length,V,DNA,CDR3
once,TRBJ2-7,-,15,TRBV6-5,TGTGCCAGCAGTGTGACCGGGACTCTAAGCTACGAGCAGTACTTC,CASSVTGTLSYEQYF
-,TRBJ2-7,-,15,TRBV13,TGTGCCAGCAGCTTAGGCCCTGTGACTATCAACGAGCAGTACTTC,CASSLGPVTINEQYF
-,TRBJ2-1,TRBD2,16,TRBV7-2,TGTGCCAGCAGCCACACTCCTATAGCGGGAGCTAGGGAGCAGTTCTTC,CASSHTPIAGAREQFF
-,TRBJ2-2,TRBD2,15,TRBV5-4,TGTGCCAGCAGCCCGGGACTAGCGGGAGCCGGGGAGCTGTTTTTT,CASSPGLAGAGELFF
-,TRBJ2-7,-,12,TRBV6-6,TGTGCCAGCAGTTACTCAGGAGGGTACCAGTACTTC,CASSYSGGYQYF
-,TRBJ2-3,-,16,TRBV9,TGTGCCAGCAGCGTACATCGACAGGACCTCACAGATACGCAGTATTTT,CASSVHRQDLTDTQYF
-,TRBJ2-1,TRBD1,13,TRBV10-3,TGTGCCATCAGCCGCAGGGGGCTTAATGAGCAGTTCTTC,CAISRRGLNEQFF
-,TRBJ2-4,-,13,TRBV19,TGTGCCAGTAGTACAGGGTCCAAAAACATTCAGTACTTC,CASSTGSKNIQYF
-,TRBJ1-2,-,13,TRBV11-2,TGTGCCAGCAGCTCCCCGTCCGGGGGAGGCTACACCTTC,CASSSPSGGGYTF
-,TRBJ2-5,-,15,TRBV5-6,TGTGCCAGCAGCTTGGTACTAGCTATTAAAGAGACCCAGTACTTC,CASSLVLAIKETQYF
-,TRBJ1-1,-,14,TRBV14,TGTGCCAGCAGCCCGTCGTTGGCGAACACTGAAGCTTTCTTT,CASSPSLANTEAFF
-,TRBJ2-7,TRBD2,15,TRBV9,TGTGCCAGCAGCGCCGGGACTAGCGGGGCTTACGAGCAGTACTTC,CASSAGTSGAYEQYF
-,TRBJ2-3,-,13,TRBV7-8,TGTGCCAGCAGCCCACAGGTATACGATACGCAGTATTTT,CASSPQVYDTQYF
-,TRBJ1-1,-,16,TRBV9,TGTGCCAGCAGCGCCCCGGGAGGGGCCGAGGAGACTGAAGCTTTCTTT,CASSAPGGAEETEAFF
-,TRBJ2-7,TRBD1,14,TRBV29-1,TGCAGCGTGATGGGACAGCCCTTCTCCTACGAGCAGTACTTC,CSVMGQPFSYEQYF
-,TRBJ1-2,-,12,TRBV27,TGTGCCAGCAGTCCAGCTAACTATGGCTACACCTTC,CASSPANYGYTF
once,TRBJ2-3,TRBD1,13,TRBV5-1,TGCGCCAGCAGCTTGACAGGGGCAGATACGCAGTATTTT,CASSLTGADTQYF
-,TRBJ2-7,TRBD1,16,TRBV5-1,TGCGCCAGCAGCGAACCCGGGACAGGGTACAACTACGAGCAGTACTTC,CASSEPGTGYNYEQYF
few,TRBJ2-3,TRBD2,18,TRBV7-9,TGTGCCAGCAGCTCCGGACTAGCGGGAGGGTTCGGCACAGATACGCAGTATTTT,CASSSGLAGGFGTDTQYF
-,TRBJ2-7,-,16,TRBV5-4,TGTGCCAGCAGCTTGGCCCTATTCGGAGGCTTTTACGAGCAGTACTTC,CASSLALFGGFYEQYF
-,TRBJ2-5,-,14,TRBV7-3,TGTGCCAGCAGCCTAGATCCGGGAGAAGAGACCCAGTACTTC,CASSLDPGEETQYF
-,TRBJ1-1,-,13,TRBV29-1,TGCAGCGTTGAAGAAGGCGGCTATGGTGAAGCTTTCTTT,CSVEEGGYGEAFF
-,TRBJ1-4,-,14,TRBV6-5,TGTGCCAGCAGTGGCCAGGGCGGTGGAGAAAAACTGTTTTTT,CASSGQGGGEKLFF
-,TRBJ2-5,-,12,TRBV9,TGTGCCAGCAGCGTCGGTACCGAGACCCAGTACTTC,CASSVGTETQYF
once,TRBJ2-5,-,16,TRBV11-3,TGTGCCAGCAGCTTAGGGAGTGGAGGGTACCAAGAGACCCAGTACTTC,CASSLGSGGYQETQYF
-,TRBJ1-2,TRBD1,15,TRBV4-1,TGCGCCAGCAGCCAAGAGACAGGGGAGGACTATGGCTACACCTTC,CASSQETGEDYGYTF
-,TRBJ1-3,-,15,TRBV9,TGTGCCAGCAGCGAACAGGTTAGCTCTGGAAACACCATATATTTT,CASSEQVSSGNTIYF
-,TRBJ1-1,TRBD1,14,TRBV27,TGTGCCAGCAGTTTAGGGACAGGGTACACTGAAGCTTTCTTT,CASSLGTGYTEAFF
-,TRBJ2-7,TRBD2,15,TRBV11-2,TGTGCCAGCAGCCCCGTAGCGGGAGGGCCCCACGAGCAGTACTTC,CASSPVAGGPHEQYF
few,TRBJ2-1,TRBD1,15,TRBV7-9,TGTGCCAGCAGCTTTGGGACAGGGTGGGGCAATGAGCAGTTCTTC,CASSFGTGWGNEQFF
-,TRBJ2-7,TRBD1,12,TRBV30,TGTGCCTGGAGCGCCAATGGGGACAGGCAGTACTTC,CAWSANGDRQYF
-,TRBJ2-3,TRBD2,16,TRBV7-2,TGTGCCAGCAGCTCCCCGGGACTAGCTCGCACAGATACGCAGTATTTT,CASSSPGLARTDTQYF
-,TRBJ2-3,-,17,TRBV28,TGTGCCAGCAGACTATATAGCGGCCCACCAATTACAGATACGCAGTATTTT,CASRLYSGPPITDTQYF
-,TRBJ1-5,-,15,TRBV2,TGTGCCAGCAGTGAAGCCCGCAGGGACTATCAGCCCCAGCATTTT,CASSEARRDYQPQHF
-,TRBJ2-7,-,18,TRBV15,TGTGCCACCAGCAGAGTAGGACTGGGCAAAGGGAGGCCATACGAGCAGTACTTC,CATSRVGLGKGRPYEQYF
-,TRBJ2-7,TRBD2,13,TRBV30,TGTGCCCGAAGACTAGCGGGAGGCTACGAGCAGTACTTC,CARRLAGGYEQYF
-,TRBJ1-4,TRBD1,17,TRBV28,TGTGCCAGCAGTTATCAGACAGGGAGTGGGGTTGGTGAAAAACTGTTTTTT,CASSYQTGSGVGEKLFF
-,TRBJ1-3,-,16,TRBV10-3,TGTGCCATCAGTGAAGGTCGGGCAGGGGCTGGAAACACCATATATTTT,CAISEGRAGAGNTIYF
-,TRBJ1-5,TRBD1,14,TRBV19,TGTGCCAGTAGTACCGGACAGGGGAGCCAGCCCCAGCATTTT,CASSTGQGSQPQHF
-,TRBJ2-1,TRBD2,15,TRBV14,TGTGCCAGCAGCCGAGCGGGAGGGTTGAGGAATGAGCAGTTCTTC,CASSRAGGLRNEQFF